Below are 29 T cell receptor beta chains sequenced from a single sample in a study of chemoradiotherapy in HPV16-positive cancers. Profiling relied on immunoSEQ multiplex PCR, and the TCRdb table lists in-frame clones only, not all of them. The sample lists over 10,000 clones, roughly 80% occurring once. Sampling was performed from a patient who underwent chemoradiotherapy. Source of these receptors: a human donor with HPV-associated anogenital cancer.

The chain employs TRBV11-1 and TRBJ1-2, with 7 positions matching TRBD1. Trimming took 5 bases from V and 4 from J; bases not matched to a gene: 4. The CDR3 spans 13 residues. Germline CDR1 and CDR2: SGHAT and FQDESV (reference sequence). CDR3 in amino acids: CASSPGTVYGYTF. In DNA form, the CDR3 reads TGTGCCAGCAGCCCAGGGACAGTCTATGGCTACACCTTC.

The rearrangement joins TRBV11-2 to TRBJ2-5; TRBD2 agrees at 10 bases. V shed 1 base and J 0 bases; nucleotides not matched to a gene: 5. Germline CDR1 is SGHAT and CDR2 is FQNNGV. There are 17 residues in the CDR3. CDR3: CASSLGSTSGYQETQYF. The CDR3, as DNA: TGTGCCAGCAGCTTAGGGTCGACTAGCGGGTACCAAGAGACCCAGTACTTC.

This clone was seen more than once but under ten times. The chain uses TRBV27 and TRBJ2-7, with D maybe TRBD1 (6 bases). V was trimmed by 4 bases and J by 5 bases, leaving 18 bases between them. Germline CDR1 and CDR2: MNHEY and SMNVEV (reference sequence). CDR3 length: 15 residues. In DNA, the CDR3 is TGTGCCAGCAGTTATGGGGGACACAATTTTCACGAGCAGTACTTC. It translates to CASSYGGHNFHEQYF.

The V and J genes are TRBV2 and TRBJ1-1, with 7 bases identical to TRBD1. CDR1 is SNHLY and CDR2 is FYNNEI in the germline V gene. V dropped 5 bases and J dropped 1; count of bases not matched to a gene: 1. This CDR3 is 13 amino acids long. The CDR3, as DNA: TGTGCCAGCAGTCGGGACAGGAACACTGAAGCTTTCTTT. Protein product: CASSRDRNTEAFF.

V usage is TRBV19 and J usage is TRBJ1-3; possibly TRBD1 for D (6 bases). This CDR3 spans 13 amino acids. Between the trimmed V and J ends, which lost 11 bases and 8 bases, there was a span of 19 bases. Germline V CDR1 and CDR2: LNHDA, SQIVND (reference sequence). In DNA form, the CDR3 reads TGTGCCGCGTCCCCGACAGGCGGAGACACCATATATTTT. This translates into CAASPTGGDTIYF.

CDR3 nucleotide sequence: TGTGCCACCGGGACAGGTCAGGGTGGCTACACCTTC. It yields the protein CATGTGQGGYTF. The chain combines TRBV10-3 with TRBJ1-2, with TRBD1 identical over 8 bases. The trim removed 10 bases at V and 7 bases at J, leaving 8 bases unmatched. The CDR3 consists of 12 residues. The V gene's germline CDR1 is ENHRY and CDR2 SYGVKD.

The chain uses TRBV4-2 and TRBJ2-2; no reliable D call. V lost 2 bases and J lost 6, with 10 bases in between. Germline values: CDR1 LGHNA, CDR2 YNFKEQ. There are 14 residues in the CDR3. The CDR3 DNA follows: TGTGCCAGCAGCCAATGGGGTTACGCCGGGGAGCTGTTTTTT. Protein sequence: CASSQWGYAGELFF.

This clone was observed a handful of times. The chain links TRBV27 to TRBJ1-1; no firm D call. The germline gives CDR1 MNHEY, CDR2 SMNVEV (reference sequence). The CDR3 has 15 residues. V gave up 6 bases and J gave up 1 base, with 15 bases separating them. The CDR3 loop is CASSSEGIRNTEAFF. CDR3 DNA: TGTGCCAGCAGCTCCGAGGGAATCCGGAACACTGAAGCTTTCTTT.

The rearrangement joins TRBV7-6 to TRBJ1-1; D gene unclear. Germline loops: CDR1 SGHVS, CDR2 FNYEAQ. V lost 3 bases, J lost 1 base, and 9 bases lay in between. CDR3 length: 14 amino acids. CDR3 sequence reads: CASSLDGGNTEAFF. CDR3 nucleotides: TGTGCCAGCAGCTTGGACGGTGGGAACACTGAAGCTTTCTTT. Combining the CDR3 with reference TRBV7-6 and TRBJ1-1 gives the whole variable domain GAGVSQSPRYKVTKRGQDVALRCDPISGHVSLYWYRQALGQGPEFLTYFNYEAQQDKSGLPNDRFSAERPEGSISTLTIQRTEQRDSAMYRCASSLDGGNTEAFFGQGTRLTVV.

The V call is TRBV7-2, the J call TRBJ2-5; D is undetermined. Deletions cut 2 bases from V and 4 bases from J, with 5 bases between. CDR3 length equals 12 residues. Per germline, CDR1 SGHTA and CDR2 FQGNSA. In nucleotides, the CDR3 is TGTGCCAGCAGCTTACTAGGAGAGACCCAGTACTTC. Residues: CASSLLGETQYF.

The chain is built from TRBV18 and TRBJ1-1; the match to TRBD1 covers 7 bases. With V trimmed by 3 bases and J by 0 bases, 16 bases remained unmatched. From germline, CDR1 is KGHSH and CDR2 LQKENI. The CDR3 runs to 19 residues. The CDR3 protein is CASSPTVTGAGTVNTEAFF. In nucleotides, the CDR3 is TGTGCCAGCTCACCGACAGTCACAGGGGCCGGTACCGTGAACACTGAAGCTTTCTTT.

V and J are TRBV21-1 and TRBJ1-5; the D call TRBD1 from the table was never checked on the DNA. TRBV21-1 is flagged as a pseudogene. This CDR3 is 17 amino acids long. The CDR3 is CASSRVCKGLMGQPQHF. CDR3 in DNA: TGTGCCAGCAGCAGAGTTTGTAAGGGGCTTATGGGTCAGCCCCAGCATTTT.

This clone was seen a single time. The chain combines TRBV6-5 with TRBJ1-3, with D maybe TRBD1 (5 bases). The V end was cut by 2 bases, the J end by 0 bases, with 8 bases between. The germline gives CDR1 MNHEY, CDR2 SVGAGI. The CDR3 length is 15 residues. CDR3 sequence: CASSYGADSGNTIYF. The CDR3 DNA reads as TGTGCCAGCAGTTACGGGGCGGACTCTGGAAACACCATATATTTT.

This clone was observed a handful of times. CDR3 protein: CASSPSSGGYEQYF. The CDR3 DNA sequence: TGCGCCAGCAGCCCTAGTTCAGGGGGCTACGAGCAGTACTTC. This chain uses TRBV5-1 with TRBJ2-7; 7 nucleotides align to TRBD1. With V trimmed by 4 bases and J by 3 bases, 7 bases remained unmatched. This CDR3 comprises 14 residues. CDR1 and CDR2 from the germline V gene are SGHRS and YFSETQ.

The rearrangement links TRBV19 to TRBJ1-4; D uncertain. This CDR3 is built from 15 residues. Trimming left V 1 base short and J 4 bases short, with 10 bases between. Germline V gene sequence: CDR1 LNHDA, CDR2 SQIVND (reference sequence). The CDR3 bases are TGTGCCAGTAGTATAGGGCAGCAGAGTAATGAAAAACTGTTTTTT. Translation: CASSIGQQSNEKLFF.

The rearrangement joins TRBV27 to TRBJ2-3; D may be TRBD1 or TRBD2 (5 bases each). Trimming shortened V by 3 bases and J by 0 bases, and 13 bases separated the two germline ends. Germline-derived CDR1 and CDR2 are MNHEY and SMNVEV (reference sequence). The CDR3 length is 16 residues. CDR3 in amino acids: CASSFRWGSSTDTQYF. The CDR3, as DNA: TGTGCCAGCAGTTTCAGGTGGGGGTCTAGCACAGATACGCAGTATTTT.

The V call is TRBV29-1, the J call TRBJ2-7, with D maybe TRBD2 (6 bases). Trimming cost V 7 bases and J 0 bases, with 16 bases left between them. Germline assignment: CDR1 SQVTM and CDR2 ANQGSEA. The CDR3 spans 14 residues. CDR3 DNA: TGCAGCGCCAAACCGGACTACGTCTCCTACGAGCAGTACTTC. The encoded protein is CSAKPDYVSYEQYF.

The gene calls are TRBV18 and TRBJ2-1; D perhaps matches TRBD1 (6 bases). The V gene lost 2 bases and the J gene lost 9 bases, with 17 bases spanning the gap. In germline, CDR1 is KGHSH, CDR2 LQKENI. CDR3 length: 15 residues. This CDR3 reads CASSPLGTGMGEQFF. In DNA form, the CDR3 reads TGTGCCAGCTCACCATTAGGAACAGGGATGGGTGAGCAGTTCTTC.

The V and J genes are TRBV4-3 and TRBJ1-3; D not resolved. CDR1 LGHNA and CDR2 YSLEER come from the germline V gene. V lost 0 bases and J 0 bases, leaving 15 bases between the germline ends. The CDR3 loop spans 18 amino acids. CDR3 in DNA: TGCGCCAGCAGCCAAGATAGGGTTGCAAGACGCTCTGGAAACACCATATATTTT. This translates into CASSQDRVARRSGNTIYF.

The genes are TRBV7-8 and TRBJ2-2; perhaps TRBD1 as D (6 bases). V was pared by 3 bases and J by 4 bases, with 12 bases between. Germline V lookup: CDR1 SGHVS, CDR2 FQNEAQ. The CDR3 sequence is 15 residues long. The CDR3 is CASSLTTGSTGELFF. The CDR3 DNA reads as TGTGCCAGCAGCTTGACCACAGGGTCCACCGGGGAGCTGTTTTTT.

The V gene is TRBV6-5, the J gene TRBJ1-4; no firm D call. Per the germline V gene, CDR1 is MNHEY and CDR2 is SVGAGI. V lost 5 bases and J lost 8, with 18 bases in between. The CDR3 totals 15 residues. The CDR3 DNA is TGTGCCAGCAGTCCTCATGCGGGAAGAGAAGAAAAACTGTTTTTT. This sequence encodes CASSPHAGREEKLFF.

This clone occurred a few times. This rearrangement joins TRBV7-9 to TRBJ2-5; perhaps TRBD2 as D (5 bases). From germline, CDR1 is SEHNR and CDR2 FQNEAQ (reference sequence). Trimming shortened V by 2 bases and J by 5 bases, and 6 bases separated the two germline ends. This CDR3 spans 12 amino acids. CDR3 in amino acids: CASSLSGETQYF. DNA of the CDR3: TGTGCCAGCAGCTTATCGGGGGAGACCCAGTACTTC.

The CDR3, as DNA: TGTGCCAGCAGCCGAGGGTTTTCAGTAGATGGCTACACCTTC. Translated, it gives CASSRGFSVDGYTF. The chain combines TRBV7-2 with TRBJ1-2; no clear D. Per the germline V gene, CDR1 is SGHTA and CDR2 is FQGNSA. Deletions cut 5 bases from V and 6 bases from J, with 16 bases between. The CDR3 consists of 14 residues.

The rearrangement links TRBV25-1 to TRBJ1-5; D is ambiguous. Trimming removed 4 bases at V and 0 bases at J, with 4 bases between. CDR1 and CDR2 from the germline V gene are MGHDK and SYGVNS. The CDR3 is 13 amino acids. CDR3 coding DNA: TGTGCCAGCAGTGGGGGTAGCAATCAGCCCCAGCATTTT. Protein product: CASSGGSNQPQHF.

V and J are TRBV9 and TRBJ2-1, with D possibly matching TRBD1 (6 bases). CDR3 length: 15 amino acids. Germline V gene lookup returns CDR1 SGDLS and CDR2 YYNGEE. V lost 4 bases and J 7 bases, leaving 18 bases between the germline ends. Here the CDR3 reads CASSPGLGRGNEQFF. The CDR3, as DNA: TGTGCCAGCAGCCCCGGGCTAGGTAGGGGGAATGAGCAGTTCTTC.

CDR3 coding DNA: TGTGCCAGCAGCTTAGGAGGTGCAGGGCGAGAAGCTTTCTTT. It translates to CASSLGGAGREAFF. J is TRBJ1-1 and V is TRBV7-2; maybe TRBD1 (5 bases). Trimming shortened V by 1 base and J by 8 bases, and 14 bases separated the two germline ends. Germline CDR1 SGHTA, CDR2 FQGNSA. The CDR3 totals 14 residues.

This clone was counted only a few times. The rearrangement links TRBV7-2 to TRBJ1-6; no reliable D call. The CDR3 runs to 14 residues. CDR1 SGHTA and CDR2 FQGNSA come from the germline V gene. Trimming shortened V by 4 bases and J by 6 bases, and 10 bases separated the two germline ends. The CDR3 nucleotides read TGTGCCAGCAGCTCTCCCCTGGGTAATTCACCCCTCCACTTT. Translated, it gives CASSSPLGNSPLHF. Variable domain in full (rest from reference TRBV7-2 and TRBJ1-6): GAGVSQSPSNKVTEKGKDVELRCDPISGHTALYWYRQSLGQGLEFLIYFQGNSAPDKSGLPSDRFSAERTGGSVSTLTIQRTQQEDSAVYLCASSSPLGNSPLHFGNGTRLTVT.

This chain's CDR3 is CASSWTGRGVYEQYF. The CDR3 region has the DNA TGTGCCAGCAGCTGGACAGGGCGGGGGGTCTACGAGCAGTACTTC. This rearrangement joins TRBV5-4 to TRBJ2-7, with D perhaps assigned TRBD1 or TRBD2 (8 bases each). Germline V gives CDR1 SGHNT, CDR2 YYREEE (reference sequence). This CDR3 contains 15 residues. V lost 3 bases, J lost 3 bases, and 16 bases lay in between.

This sequence joins TRBV10-3 and TRBJ2-4, with D tentatively TRBD1 or TRBD2 (5 bases each). The V end lost 2 bases, the J end lost 4 bases, and 12 bases lay between the germline ends. CDR3 length: 15 residues. Germline CDR1 is ENHRY and CDR2 is SYGVKD. The CDR3 region is CAISEGWDGKNIQYF. DNA of the CDR3: TGTGCCATCAGTGAGGGGTGGGACGGTAAAAACATTCAGTACTTC.